This T cell receptor beta chain was found in a study of CD4+ T cells in melanoma. Overall study results and limits: A reported correlation linked neoantigen-specific CD4+ T cells to CD8+, macrophage and B cell function. Neoantigen-specific CD4+ T cells in melanoma reportedly had diverse differentiation states.

CDR1 SNHLY and CDR2 FYNNEI come from the germline V gene. Unmatched junction bases numbered 4, after V lost 8 bases and J lost 1 base. The CDR3 length is 13 residues. A note on this clone: Antigen specificity is unknown.

Sequencing was performed with immunoSEQ multiplex PCR; in TCRdb, only in-frame clones are kept and a portion is missing. Found here are more than 110,000 clones, around nine tenths of them singletons; the top ten hold roughly 1.4%. The sequence came from a human donor with melanoma. The chain employs TRBV2 and TRBJ1-1; 7 bases are a match to TRBD1. The CDR3 DNA reads as TGTGCCAGCGAAGGGACAGCGAACACTGAAGCTTTCTTT. Its protein product is CASEGTANTEAFF.